The TCR beta chain under discussion was sequenced for a study of T cell responses to AZD1222 COVID-19 vaccine. Study-wide results and limits: Spike-spanning, vaccine-associated CD4 TCRs were dominant at 160-218 and 743-854.

The table came from immunoSEQ multiplex PCR; TCRdb's copy has only in-frame clones and leaves some out. The sample carries 150,000 to 200,000 clones, more than 70% recorded once. With respect to this clone: The antigen is undetermined.

V shed 8 bases and J shed 1 base, with 15 bases lying between them. CDR3 length equals 15 residues. From germline, CDR1 is SGHVS and CDR2 FQNEAQ. The chain employs TRBV7-8 and TRBJ1-3; the D gene is possibly TRBD1 (5 bases). The TCR was taken from an adult in good health. Sample: peripheral blood, taken on day 0 of AZD1222 vaccination. CDR3 in DNA: TGTGCCAGCGCCTCAGACAGAACATCTGGAAACACCATATATTTT. Its protein product is CASASDRTSGNTIYF.